A selection of T cell receptor beta chains follows, all from one sample in a study of vaccination effects on CD4 cells after COVID-19. The table came from immunoSEQ multiplex PCR; TCRdb's copy has only in-frame clones and leaves some out. The sample includes around 49,000 clones, around 79% of them seen just once. The antigens for these receptors are not known. This material consisted of CD4+ T cells from PBMCs cultured with a peptide pool, taken before COVID-19 vaccination. The source is a human donor who had a prior SARS-CoV-2 infection. Each CDR3 is given with its conserved first and last residue. D genes are given only for firm matches. Rows may omit the clone size; those that give it use once, few, many or a size class.

v_gene,abundance,j_gene,d_gene,CDR3aa,CDR3nt
TRBV4-3,.,TRBJ2-1,.,CASSQAIGQWGSDEQFF,TGCGCCAGCAGCCAAGCTATTGGACAGTGGGGCTCCGATGAGCAGTTCTTC
TRBV2,.,TRBJ1-1,.,CASSVGGTDTEAFF,TGTGCCAGCAGTGTTGGAGGCACCGACACTGAAGCTTTCTTT
TRBV5-1,few,TRBJ1-3,.,CANLFYTRSGNTIYF,TGCGCCAACCTTTTTTATACCCGCTCTGGAAACACCATATATTTT
TRBV30,.,TRBJ1-5,TRBD1,CAWSLGTGGYQPQHF,TGTGCCTGGAGTTTAGGGACAGGGGGATATCAGCCCCAGCATTTT
TRBV9,few,TRBJ1-1,.,CASSPRTANTEAFF,TGTGCCAGCAGCCCACGGACAGCGAACACTGAAGCTTTCTTT
TRBV24-1,once,TRBJ2-2,.,CATSQTGPANTGELFF,TGTGCCACCAGCCAGACAGGCCCCGCAAACACCGGGGAGCTGTTTTTT
TRBV4-1,few,TRBJ2-6,.,CASSQVGSSGANVLTF,TGCGCCAGCAGCCAAGTCGGGAGCTCTGGGGCCAACGTCCTGACTTTC
TRBV6-5,.,TRBJ2-5,.,CASNSYSGQETQYF,TGTGCCAGCAACTCATATTCCGGGCAAGAGACCCAGTACTTC
TRBV2,medium-sized,TRBJ2-7,TRBD2,CASSGGLAGGQEQYF,TGTGCCAGCAGTGGTGGACTAGCGGGGGGGCAGGAGCAGTACTTC
TRBV19,few,TRBJ1-5,.,CASSREGTVAQPQHF,TGTGCCAGTAGTCGAGAGGGGACTGTTGCACAGCCCCAGCATTTT
TRBV19,.,TRBJ1-3,.,CASSIRGSGNTIYF,TGTGCCAGTAGTATAAGAGGGTCTGGAAACACCATATATTTT
TRBV5-4,.,TRBJ2-3,TRBD1,CASSPPPGQGAADTQYF,TGTGCCAGCAGCCCCCCACCGGGACAGGGGGCGGCAGATACGCAGTATTTT
TRBV7-9,medium-sized,TRBJ1-2,.,CASSYNRGYTF,TGTGCCAGCAGCTATAATCGGGGATACACCTTC
TRBV7-2,few,TRBJ2-2,TRBD1,CASSLSQGAIGELFF,TGTGCCAGCAGCCTGTCACAGGGGGCCATCGGGGAGCTGTTTTTT
TRBV5-1,.,TRBJ2-3,.,CASTTEGTDTQYF,TGCGCCAGCACCACCGAGGGGACAGATACGCAGTATTTT
TRBV13,.,TRBJ2-3,TRBD2,CASSQITGTSEYTQYF,TGTGCCAGCAGCCAAATAACAGGGACTAGCGAATATACGCAGTATTTT
TRBV12-3/TRBV12-4,.,TRBJ1-5,.,CASSLLSNQPQHF,TGTGCCAGCAGTTTATTATCCAATCAGCCCCAGCATTTT
TRBV19,.,TRBJ1-5,TRBD1,CASSKDRGAGYSNQPQHF,TGTGCCAGTAGTAAAGACAGGGGCGCGGGGTATAGCAATCAGCCCCAGCATTTT
TRBV11-3,once,TRBJ2-3,TRBD1,CASSPDRGSTDTQYF,TGTGCCAGCAGCCCAGACAGGGGGTCCACAGATACGCAGTATTTT
TRBV4-3,.,TRBJ1-3,.,CASSHMGGNTIYF,TGCGCCAGCAGCCATATGGGGGGAAACACCATATATTTT
TRBV5-4,.,TRBJ2-6,.,CASSPYVRVGANVLTF,TGTGCCAGCAGCCCGTATGTGAGGGTTGGGGCCAACGTCCTGACTTTC
TRBV5-1,.,TRBJ2-5,TRBD1,CASSYGTEQETQYF,TGCGCCAGCAGCTACGGGACAGAACAAGAGACCCAGTACTTC
TRBV11-3,.,TRBJ2-3,.,CASSLVPDTDTQYF,TGTGCCAGCAGCTTAGTTCCGGACACAGATACGCAGTATTTT
TRBV6-5,once,TRBJ1-2,.,CASSYSRRQAIYGYTF,TGTGCCAGCAGTTACTCGAGGAGACAAGCTATCTATGGCTACACCTTC
TRBV5-5,.,TRBJ2-5,.,CASSYQETQYF,TGTGCCAGCAGCTACCAAGAGACCCAGTACTTC
TRBV4-2,once,TRBJ1-1,.,CASSQEMGRNTEAFF,TGTGCCAGCAGCCAAGAAATGGGGAGGAACACTGAAGCTTTCTTT
TRBV19,.,TRBJ2-3,.,CASSIGNSGTDTQYF,TGTGCCAGTAGTATCGGCAATAGCGGTACAGATACGCAGTATTTT
TRBV11-3,few,TRBJ2-2,.,CASSFYSGELFF,TGTGCCAGCAGCTTCTACTCCGGGGAGCTGTTTTTT
TRBV6-5,.,TRBJ1-6,.,CASSRHQYNSPLHF,TGTGCCAGCAGTCGACACCAATATAATTCACCCCTCCACTTT
TRBV2,.,TRBJ1-5,.,CASTRGGNSNQPQHF,TGTGCCAGCACCAGGGGAGGTAATAGCAATCAGCCCCAGCATTTT
TRBV7-3,.,TRBJ2-3,TRBD1,CASSPSGTDTDTQYF,TGTGCCAGCAGCCCATCGGGGACAGACACAGATACGCAGTATTTT
TRBV5-6,.,TRBJ1-1,.,CASSFFLNTEAFF,TGTGCCAGCAGCTTTTTTTTGAACACTGAAGCTTTCTTT
TRBV6-5,.,TRBJ2-1,TRBD2,CASSLTSGGAGEQFF,TGTGCCAGCAGTCTGACTAGCGGGGGGGCAGGGGAGCAGTTCTTC
TRBV7-2,.,TRBJ2-6,.,CASKQGLYRANVLTF,TGTGCCAGCAAACAGGGATTGTATAGGGCCAACGTCCTGACTTTC
TRBV19,.,TRBJ2-2,.,CASSKGGSGELFF,TGTGCCAGTAGTAAAGGGGGGAGCGGGGAGCTGTTTTTT
TRBV6-2/TRBV6-3,.,TRBJ2-2,.,CASSSGRVNTGELFF,TGTGCCAGCAGTTCTGGACGGGTAAACACCGGGGAGCTGTTTTTT
TRBV4-3,.,TRBJ2-2,.,CASSQDSAVNTGELFF,TGCGCCAGCAGCCAAGACTCTGCGGTTAACACCGGGGAGCTGTTTTTT
TRBV5-1,.,TRBJ2-3,TRBD2,CASKREAGRTSTDTQYF,TGCGCCAGCAAAAGGGAAGCGGGGCGCACTAGCACAGATACGCAGTATTTT
TRBV5-1,few,TRBJ1-4,.,CASSLETANEKLFF,TGCGCCAGCAGCTTGGAGACAGCAAATGAAAAACTGTTTTTT
TRBV2,.,TRBJ2-5,.,CASRQIQETQYF,TGTGCCAGCAGACAGATCCAAGAGACCCAGTACTTC
TRBV11-2,.,TRBJ2-5,TRBD2,CASSLWGGRAGETQYF,TGTGCCAGCAGCTTGTGGGGCGGGAGGGCCGGGGAGACCCAGTACTTC
TRBV6-2/TRBV6-3,once,TRBJ2-1,.,CASSSGIVSFYNEQFF,TGTGCCAGCAGTTCCGGGATTGTCTCCTTTTACAATGAGCAGTTCTTC
TRBV9,.,TRBJ2-2,TRBD2,CASSVRGTSGGSGELFF,TGTGCCAGCAGCGTCAGGGGTACTAGCGGGGGTTCAGGGGAGCTGTTTTTT
TRBV9,.,TRBJ2-5,.,CASSVAASERQETQYF,TGTGCCAGCAGCGTAGCGGCTAGTGAACGCCAAGAGACCCAGTACTTC
TRBV7-3,.,TRBJ2-1,.,CASSLFGGGAGIYNEQFF,TGTGCCAGCAGCTTATTCGGGGGCGGCGCAGGAATTTACAATGAGCAGTTCTTC
TRBV19,.,TRBJ1-1,.,CASSPGLPPYTEAFF,TGTGCCAGTAGTCCGGGGTTGCCCCCTTACACTGAAGCTTTCTTT
TRBV5-1,.,TRBJ2-1,.,CASSLVSGDNEQFF,TGCGCCAGCAGCTTGGTCTCAGGGGACAATGAGCAGTTCTTC
TRBV20-1,.,TRBJ2-3,.,CSASGLVGSDTQYF,TGCAGTGCTAGTGGGCTAGTAGGATCAGATACGCAGTATTTT
TRBV2,.,TRBJ1-6,TRBD1,CASSRPGTGIETYNSPLHF,TGTGCCAGCAGTCGTCCCGGGACAGGGATCGAGACTTATAATTCACCCCTCCACTTT
TRBV5-6,.,TRBJ2-7,.,CASSFHYEQYF,TGTGCCAGCAGCTTTCACTACGAGCAGTACTTC
TRBV4-1,few,TRBJ1-3,.,CASSPSLPGNTIYF,TGCGCCAGCAGCCCCTCATTGCCTGGAAACACCATATATTTT
TRBV2,.,TRBJ2-7,.,CASSDQGGRDEQYF,TGTGCCAGCAGTGACCAGGGAGGCAGGGACGAGCAGTACTTC
TRBV3-1/TRBV3-2,.,TRBJ2-7,TRBD2,CASSQVYSGIPEQYF,TGTGCCAGCAGCCAAGTATATAGCGGGATACCCGAGCAGTACTTC
TRBV5-4,.,TRBJ1-5,TRBD1,CASSPPDRVGNQPQHF,TGTGCCAGCAGCCCGCCGGACAGGGTTGGCAATCAGCCCCAGCATTTT
TRBV2,many,TRBJ2-5,TRBD1,CASSEATGVPETQYF,TGTGCCAGCAGTGAAGCAACAGGGGTTCCGGAGACCCAGTACTTC